This TCR beta chain was profiled in a study of OX40 agonist ivuxolimab in advanced cancers. V shed 5 bases and J shed 6 bases, with 5 bases lying between them. This CDR3 spans 10 amino acids. Germline V lookup: CDR1 MDHEN, CDR2 SYDVKM. Some clones are missing from TCRdb's copy, which holds only in-frame ones; the method was immunoSEQ multiplex PCR. This sample has around 39,000 clones, with 80% to 85% found just once. This clonotype originated in an adult with an advanced solid tumor such as melanoma, head and neck, liver or kidney cancer. This sample comprised CD4+ or CD8+ T cells sorted from blood, obtained in a trial of the OX40 agonist ivuxolimab. V and J are TRBV28 and TRBJ2-7; D ambiguous. CDR3 sequence: CASSRPEQYF. CDR3 nucleotide sequence: TGTGCCAGCAGTCGACCCGAGCAGTACTTC.